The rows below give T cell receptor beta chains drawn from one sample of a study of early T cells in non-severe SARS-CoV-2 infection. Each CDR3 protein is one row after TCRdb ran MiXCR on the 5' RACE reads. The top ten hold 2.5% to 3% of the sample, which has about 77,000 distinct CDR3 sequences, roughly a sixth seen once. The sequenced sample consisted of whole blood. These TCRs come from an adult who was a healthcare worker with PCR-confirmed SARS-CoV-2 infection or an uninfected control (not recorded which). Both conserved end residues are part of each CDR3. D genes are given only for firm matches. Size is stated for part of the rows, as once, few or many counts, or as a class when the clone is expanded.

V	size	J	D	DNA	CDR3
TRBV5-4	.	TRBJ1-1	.	TGTGCCAGCAGCTTGTTCCGACAGCAAATGAACACTGAAGCTTTCTTT	CASSLFRQQMNTEAFF
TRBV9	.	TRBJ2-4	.	TGTGCCAGCAGCCCCCGCGAAAGTCTAGCCAAAAACATTCAGTACTTC	CASSPRESLAKNIQYF
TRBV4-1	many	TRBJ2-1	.	TGCGCCAGCAGCCAAGATGGCGGGAATTACAATGAGCAGTTCTTC	CASSQDGGNYNEQFF
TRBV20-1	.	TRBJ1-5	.	TGCAGTGCTAAACAGGGTAGTGATCAGCCCCAGCATTTT	CSAKQGSDQPQHF
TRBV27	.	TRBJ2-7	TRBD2	TGTGCCAGCAGTTCCCTCGCGATAGCGGGAACCGACGAGCAGTACTTC	CASSSLAIAGTDEQYF
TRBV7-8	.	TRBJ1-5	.	TGTGCCAGCAGCCTACGGGCAGCGAGCAATCAGCCCCAGCATTTT	CASSLRAASNQPQHF
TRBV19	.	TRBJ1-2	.	TGTGCCTGTAGTTTCCTACTCGGGTCCCGCTACACCTTC	CACSFLLGSRYTF
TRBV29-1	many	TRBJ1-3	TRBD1	TGCAGCGGGACAGGGGCCTCTGGAAACACCATATATTTT	CSGTGASGNTIYF
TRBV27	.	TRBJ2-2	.	TGTGCCAGCAGTTTAGGGGGCGGGGCTCATCCGAACACCGGGGAGCTGTTTTTT	CASSLGGGAHPNTGELFF
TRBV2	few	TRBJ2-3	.	TGTGCCAGCAGTGAGATAGGGACCGATACGCAGTATTTT	CASSEIGTDTQYF
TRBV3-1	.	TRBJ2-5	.	TGTGCCAGCAGCCAAGATCCACCTCGTGAGACCCAGTACTTC	CASSQDPPRETQYF
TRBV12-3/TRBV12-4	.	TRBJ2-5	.	TGTGCCAGCGCCCTCGGGCCAATGGGAGAGACCCAGTACTTC	CASALGPMGETQYF
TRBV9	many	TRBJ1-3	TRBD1	TGTGCCAGCAGCGGAGGGACAGCCTCTGGAAACACCATATATTTT	CASSGGTASGNTIYF
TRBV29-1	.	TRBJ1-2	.	TGCAGCGTTGACGCTGGAAGTGGCTACACCTTC	CSVDAGSGYTF
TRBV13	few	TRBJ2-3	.	TGTGCCAGCAGCCGCGGGGTAGATACGCAGTATTTT	CASSRGVDTQYF
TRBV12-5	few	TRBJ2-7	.	TGTGCTAGTGGACTGTACGAGCAGTACTTC	CASGLYEQYF
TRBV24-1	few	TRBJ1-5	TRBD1	TGTGCCACCAGTGATCCAACAGGGGGCGCGGGCAATCAGCCCCAGCATTTT	CATSDPTGGAGNQPQHF
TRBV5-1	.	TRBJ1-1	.	TGCGCCAGCAGCTTGGACGGACTGACTGAAGCTTTTTTT	CASSLDGLTEAFF
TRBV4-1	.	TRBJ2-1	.	TGCGCCAGCAGCCAAGCCGCGGGGGCTGTGTTGGGGTTGCATGAGCAGTTCTTC	CASSQAAGAVLGLHEQFF
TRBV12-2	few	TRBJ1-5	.	TGTGCAAGTCGCTTAGCTGACAGGGTACGGAATCAGCCCCAGCATTTT	CASRLADRVRNQPQHF
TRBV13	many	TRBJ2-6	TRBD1	TGTGCCAGCAGCTTATTCCCAGGGGGCTCCCAGGGTGGGGCCAACGTCCTGACTTTC	CASSLFPGGSQGGANVLTF
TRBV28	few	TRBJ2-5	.	TGTGCCAGCAGTCCGCCTCCTCAGTTGGGGAGGGAGACCCAGTACTTC	CASSPPPQLGRETQYF
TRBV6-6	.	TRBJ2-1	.	TGTGCCAGCAGTTACCCGGGGGCGGGGGATGAGCAGTTCTTC	CASSYPGAGDEQFF
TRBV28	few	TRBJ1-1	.	TGTGCCAGCACCGCCCCGGGGTGGGAAGCTTTCTTT	CASTAPGWEAFF
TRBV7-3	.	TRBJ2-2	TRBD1	TGTGCCAGCAGCCCCGACAGGGTCAGCATCACCGGGGAGCTGTTTTTT	CASSPDRVSITGELFF
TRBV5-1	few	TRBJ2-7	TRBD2	TGCGCCAGCAGCTCTAGCGGGGGGAAGTACGAGCAGTACTTC	CASSSSGGKYEQYF
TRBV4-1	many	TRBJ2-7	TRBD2	TGCGCCAGCAGCCAATCGACTAGCGGGGACTTCTACGAGCAGTACTTC	CASSQSTSGDFYEQYF